The 19 T cell receptor beta chains below come from one sample, sequenced in a study of early T cells in non-severe SARS-CoV-2 infection. TCRdb recomputed calls from the 5' RACE reads with MiXCR, one row per CDR3 protein. The repertoire holds 21,000 or so distinct CDR3 sequences, with around 5% as singletons. The sample consisted of whole blood. The receptors derive from an adult who was a healthcare worker with PCR-confirmed SARS-CoV-2 infection or an uninfected control (not recorded which).

This clonotype was observed at least ten times. V is TRBV12-3 or TRBV12-4 and J is TRBJ2-5; the match to TRBD1 covers 7 bases. This CDR3 region has 14 residues. Unmatched junction bases numbered 3, after V lost 5 bases and J lost 0 bases. The DNA for the CDR3 is TGTGCCAGCAGTAAGACAGGGAACCAAGAGACCCAGTACTTC. Translation: CASSKTGNQETQYF.

This clonotype was seen repeatedly, ten times or more. The chain employs TRBV24-1 and TRBJ2-2; D gene uncertain. Per the germline V gene, CDR1 is KGHDR and CDR2 is SFDVKD. V lost 7 bases to trimming and J lost 6 bases, with 8 bases between them. This CDR3 contains 12 residues. The DNA of the CDR3 is TGTGCCACCAGCGGAAGGGCCGGGGAGCTGTTTTTT. It encodes CATSGRAGELFF.

This clonotype was observed many times. This chain links TRBV7-3 with TRBJ2-6; 11 bases agree with TRBD1. Trimming cost V 5 bases and J 4 bases; bases outside gene matches: 10. This CDR3 has 18 residues. In germline, CDR1 is SGHTA, CDR2 FQGTGA. The CDR3 DNA sequence: TGTGCCAGCAGCCCCCAGGGACAGGGGGTGTACGGGGCCAACGTCCTGACTTTC. This gives the protein CASSPQGQGVYGANVLTF.

Many counts were recorded for this clonotype. The chain uses TRBV11-3 and TRBJ1-2, with TRBD1 matching 8 bases. The trim removed 1 base at V and 2 bases at J, leaving 3 bases unmatched. Germline V gene sequence: CDR1 SGHNT, CDR2 YENEEA. The CDR3 loop spans 15 amino acids. The CDR3 coding sequence is TGTGCCAGCAGCTTAGTCGACAGGGGCAACTATGGCTACACCTTC. Translated: CASSLVDRGNYGYTF. Full variable domain (remainder filled in from reference TRBV11-3 and TRBJ1-2): EAGVVQSPRYKIIEKKQPVAFWCNPISGHNTLYWYLQNLGQGPELLIRYENEEAVDDSQLPKDRFSAERLKGVDSTLKIQPAELGDSAVYLCASSLVDRGNYGYTFGSGTRLTVV.

This clonotype was seen ten or more times. The chain employs TRBV9 and TRBJ1-5; D is unclear. This CDR3 spans 13 amino acids. Germline values: CDR1 SGDLS, CDR2 YYNGEE. Trimming took 1 base from V and 6 from J, leaving 8 bases between them. CDR3 residues: CASSVSGSQPQHF. The CDR3 DNA follows: TGTGCCAGCAGCGTATCGGGGTCTCAGCCCCAGCATTTT.

In this sample, this clonotype turned up many times. The chain uses TRBV24-1 and TRBJ2-7, with D perhaps being TRBD1 or TRBD2 (5 bases each). The CDR3 has 15 amino acids. The ends were cut back, 3 bases at V and 0 bases at J, with 11 bases in the middle. CDR1 KGHDR and CDR2 SFDVKD come from the germline V gene. The CDR3 nucleotides read TGTGCCACCAGTGATGCCGGGGCGAGCTCCTACGAGCAGTACTTC. Translated: CATSDAGASSYEQYF.

At least ten counts were recorded for this clonotype. This chain connects TRBV6-2 or TRBV6-3 to TRBJ2-5; TRBD1 aligns across 8 bases. With V trimmed by 4 bases and J by 4 bases, 11 bases remained unmatched. The CDR3 totals 16 residues. Germline CDR1 is MNHEY and CDR2 is SVGEGT. This chain's CDR3 is CASSSPRDRPLETQYF. The CDR3 coding sequence is TGTGCCAGCAGTTCGCCGCGGGACAGGCCCTTAGAGACCCAGTACTTC.

This clonotype was seen many times. The chain combines TRBV6-1 with TRBJ1-2; 10 bases fit TRBD1. Trimming removed 3 bases from V and 8 bases from J; junction bases left unmatched: 9. The CDR3 has 15 residues. Germline V gene sequence: CDR1 MNHNS, CDR2 SASEGT. In DNA, the CDR3 is TGTGCCAGCAGTGACAGGGACAGGGGATGGAGGGGCTACACCTTC. As protein: CASSDRDRGWRGYTF.

The sample holds many counts of this clonotype. J is TRBJ2-7 and V is TRBV7-8; 10 nucleotides align to TRBD2. V was clipped by 5 bases and J by 5 bases; unmatched bases: 15. CDR1 and CDR2 (germline): SGHVS, FQNEAQ. The CDR3 extends over 17 amino acids. CDR3 nucleotides: TGTGCCAGCAGCGCAAGCCTAGCGGGAGCAGTGCCTAACGAGCAGTACTTC. Translation: CASSASLAGAVPNEQYF.

The sample holds a few counts of this clonotype. The V call is TRBV11-2, the J call TRBJ2-3; tentative D call: TRBD1 (6 bases). The CDR3 consists of 16 residues. CDR1 is SGHAT and CDR2 is FQNNGV in the germline V gene. V lost 1 base and J 2 bases, leaving 13 bases between the germline ends. The CDR3 region is CASSLGTATLTDTQYF. The CDR3 DNA follows: TGTGCCAGCAGCTTAGGGACAGCCACCCTCACAGATACGCAGTATTTT.

The chain joins TRBV29-1 to TRBJ1-3, with TRBD1 matching 7 bases. The ends lost 6 bases at V and 0 bases at J; junction bases unmatched: 5. CDR3 length: 14 residues. From germline, CDR1 is SQVTM and CDR2 ANQGSEA. The CDR3 DNA reads TGCAGCGTGGCGGGACAGAGCTCTGGAAACACCATATATTTT. Translation: CSVAGQSSGNTIYF.

This clonotype was seen at least ten times. This chain joins TRBV6-2 or TRBV6-3 and TRBJ2-7; D may be TRBD2 (6 bases). Between the trimmed V and J ends, which lost 2 bases and 3 bases, there was a span of 14 bases. Germline values: CDR1 MNHEY, CDR2 SVGEGT. This CDR3 is built from 15 residues. CDR3 residues: CASSYGGPSNYEQYF. The CDR3 coding sequence is TGTGCCAGCAGTTACGGAGGGCCCTCCAACTACGAGCAGTACTTC.

The table lists this clonotype with many counts. J is TRBJ1-2 and V is TRBV10-3; 10 positions agree with TRBD1. V gave up 6 bases and J gave up 5 bases; unmatched junction bases: 3. CDR3 length equals 13 residues. Germline values: CDR1 ENHRY, CDR2 SYGVKD. CDR3 loop: CAIRGTGVYGYTF. CDR3 coding DNA: TGTGCCATCAGGGGGACAGGGGTATATGGCTACACCTTC.

This clonotype showed up many times. V usage is TRBV2 and J usage is TRBJ1-2, with TRBD1 matching over 10 bases. Per the germline V gene, CDR1 is SNHLY and CDR2 is FYNNEI. CDR3 length: 13 amino acids. V lost 6 bases, J lost 7 bases, and 5 bases stayed unmatched. The CDR3 loop reads CASRTGGASGYTF. The CDR3 coding sequence is TGTGCCAGCAGGACAGGGGGCGCGTCTGGCTACACCTTC.

This chain joins TRBV29-1 and TRBJ1-2; D not resolved. V was clipped by 3 bases and J by 7 bases, with 12 bases between them. Germline lookup yields CDR1 SQVTM and CDR2 ANQGSEA. This CDR3 has 12 amino acids. DNA for the CDR3: TGCAGCGTTGAGCAGACGGAGATTGGCTACACCTTC. Encoded protein: CSVEQTEIGYTF.

This clonotype was observed at least ten times. The rearrangement links TRBV4-3 to TRBJ1-1; unclear D gene. The CDR3 is 14 amino acids. With 0 bases removed from V and 7 bases from J, the gap between germline ends came to 12 bases. In germline, CDR1 is LGHNA, CDR2 YSLEER. As DNA, the CDR3 is TGCGCCAGCAGCCAAGAAGTATTCGGATATGAAGCTTTCTTT. Protein: CASSQEVFGYEAFF.

The chain carries TRBV12-3 or TRBV12-4 and TRBJ1-1; TRBD1 might be the D (6 bases). Trimming removed 6 bases from V and 2 bases from J, with 10 bases in between. The CDR3 consists of 13 residues. CDR3 in DNA: TGTGCCAGCAGGCAGGGGCTTAACACTGAAGCTTTCTTT. Its protein is CASRQGLNTEAFF.

In its sample, this clonotype was seen many times. The chain employs TRBV11-2 and TRBJ2-2; 10 nucleotides line up with TRBD1. Germline V gene data show CDR1 as SGHAT and CDR2 as FQNNGV. The CDR3 contains 14 residues. J gave up 8 bases and V 4 bases, and 4 bases lay outside the gene matches. The DNA of the CDR3 is TGTGCCAGCAGCTGGACAGGGGGAACAGGGGAGCTGTTTTTT. Encoded protein: CASSWTGGTGELFF.

This clonotype was detected only a few times. The chain recombines TRBV19 with TRBJ2-7; no clear D. The CDR3 runs to 14 residues. Trimming pared 1 base from V and 3 bases from J, leaving 10 bases between. Germline CDR1 reads LNHDA; CDR2 reads SQIVND (reference sequence). The CDR3: CASSIGPQNYEQYF. The DNA of the CDR3 is TGTGCCAGTAGTATAGGGCCCCAAAACTACGAGCAGTACTTC.